The entry that follows covers one T cell receptor (beta chain) sequence. What this receptor recognizes is not known. No per-base quality is available; no much larger clone lies one base away. Participants in the prospective study were enrolled through a virtual design, were aged 18 to 89 years, and lived in approximately 25 United States geographic areas. In the prospective study, participants were assigned to cohorts based on the clinical history participants reported in a screening survey and a study questionnaire. ImmuneRACE Cohort 3 recovered participants were defined by two consecutive negative NP/OP PCR tests, healthcare professional clearance, or symptom resolution. Each participant in the prospective study had whole blood, serum and a nasopharyngeal or oropharyngeal swab collected by mobile phlebotomists. Over a roughly 2-month period, participants in the prospective study had the option of providing additional blood draws and questionnaires. Prospective study blood samples were shipped either frozen or at room temperature before DNA extraction.

The data stem from a study of blood T cell repertoires in COVID-19 (dated by TCRdb to the early 2020s). Regarding the complete study: The collaborator samples originated in the United States, Italy and Spain and spanned the acute and convalescent phases of COVID-19. The prospective study material was composed of cDNA or gDNA derived from T cells, B-cell-depleted T cells, or PBMCs. The dataset comprised deeply sampled blood TCRbeta repertoires from subjects exposed to, actively infected with, or recovered from COVID-19. The repertoires were released in a freely available public database intended as a resource for research on the immune response to SARS-CoV-2. The samples were drawn from the first 160 participants of the ongoing ImmuneRACE study and from 950 to 1,500 subjects provided by 6 global collaborators. A de-identified subject ID, COVID-19 status, age in years and sex were almost always included in the sample metadata. Where HLA class I and class II types were available, the types were taken from metadata supplied by the sample provider, not from assay-based typing. What the authors observed across the whole study: The amount of clinical and demographic metadata varied by source and participant and was provided uncurated.

From the germline V gene, CDR1 is MNHEY and CDR2 is SVGAGI. The CDR3 spans 14 residues, from the cysteine through the phenylalanine. Only CDR3 DNA remains: 42 bases, in frame from the first base. V loses 8 bases, J loses 4 bases, and the germline ends lie 15 bases apart. The immunoSEQ Assay, a bias-controlled multiplex PCR, was used to amplify TCRbeta CDR3 regions from genomic DNA. Per the authors' processing: Within the assay, amplification of reference gene primers was used to estimate how many nucleated cells each sample contained. To quantify the absolute abundance of each unique TCRbeta CDR3 rearrangement, sequence reads were collapsed and filtered. For each sample, productive Simpson clonality was calculated by taking the square root of Simpson's diversity index across productive rearrangements. In TCRdb, the immuneACCESS table is reduced to in-frame sequences with V and J assigned. These tables do not hold every clone; where another copy was compared, an unresolved V gene accounts for under half, and the others remain unexplained. The DNA gave D and trimming, while V, J and clone size come from that table. The sample data list fewer than 500,000 clones, and over 75% of these were observed just once. Jointly, the top ten make up 1% to 1.3% of the sample.

The chain was built from TRBV6-5 and TRBJ2-1; possibly the D gene is TRBD2, per 6 matching bases. Sequenced input: PBMCs or T cells enriched from blood (not recorded which). The source of this sequence is a man aged 25 to 45 who had recovered from COVID-19. Here the CDR3 is given as CASGLRGGYNEQFF. The DNA is as follows: TGTGCCAGCGGCTTAAGGGGAGGTTACAATGAGCAGTTCTTC.